Below, one TCR beta chain is given with its context. No antigen is known for it. Method: immunoSEQ multiplex PCR; TCRdb's copy keeps in-frame clones and lacks some. The data hold tens of thousands of clones, with 88% observed a single time. This specimen comes from a study of OX40 agonist ivuxolimab in advanced cancers. At baseline, cycle 4 day 1, and cycle 7 day 1, blood was sampled. Findings and limits, study-wide: CD4+ and CD8+ T cells in blood underwent clonal expansion by week 6 at 0.1 to 3.0 mg/kg. CD8+ T cells showed, on average, more clonal expansion than CD4+ cells.

CDR3 size: 15 residues. V was cut by 1 base and J by 6 bases, with 15 bases left in between. Germline CDR1 PRHDT, CDR2 FYEKMQ (reference sequence). The chain joins TRBV13 to TRBJ1-1; D remains unclear. The material sequenced was CD4+ or CD8+ T cells sorted from blood, taken in a trial of the OX40 agonist ivuxolimab. This TCR derives from an adult with an advanced solid tumor such as melanoma, head and neck, liver or kidney cancer. CDR3 in amino acids: CASSLEGWEVAEAFF. CDR3 in DNA: TGTGCCAGCAGCTTAGAAGGGTGGGAGGTTGCTGAAGCTTTCTTT.